What follows are 19 T cell receptor beta chains derived from one specimen sequenced in a study of shared clonotypes between healthy human individuals. Clones were read by immunoSEQ multiplex PCR, and TCRdb kept only the in-frame ones, dropping some. The repertoire holds about 1.5 million clones, with roughly 98% as singletons. Material: naive CD4+ T cells sorted from blood. Subset given: CD45RA+ positively selected. The origin of the receptors is a young man in good health.

The CDR3 loop is CASSQERGGSYNEQFF. CDR3 DNA: TGCGCCAGCAGCCAAGAGAGAGGCGGGAGCTACAATGAGCAGTTCTTC. The chain recombines TRBV4-3 with TRBJ2-1; 7 bases are shared with TRBD2. Looked up from germline, CDR1 is LGHNA and CDR2 is YSLEER. CDR3 length: 16 amino acids. Trimming took 0 bases from V and 3 from J; bases not matched to a gene: 5.

The DNA for the CDR3 is TGTGCCAGCAGTTTGACAGGGAATGACTACGAGCAGTACTTC. As protein: CASSLTGNDYEQYF. This chain uses TRBV27 with TRBJ2-7, with 7 bases fitting TRBD1. J gave up 3 bases and V 3 bases, and 5 bases lay outside the gene matches. CDR1 is MNHEY, CDR2 SMNVEV, per germline (reference sequence). CDR3 size: 14 residues.

The rearrangement joins TRBV28 to TRBJ1-5; 10 bases match TRBD1. This CDR3 contains 16 residues. Germline CDR1 and CDR2: MDHEN and SYDVKM. J gave up 3 bases and V 8 bases, and 10 bases lay outside the gene matches. The CDR3 nucleotides are TGTGCCAGCTCTGACAGGGGGCGTGGGGTCAATCAGCCCCAGCATTTT. It translates to CASSDRGRGVNQPQHF.

The chain combines TRBV6-5 with TRBJ1-4; the D gene is possibly TRBD1 (6 bases). Germline V gene lookup returns CDR1 MNHEY and CDR2 SVGAGI. The CDR3 has 14 amino acids. The V end was cut by 5 bases, the J end by 8 bases, with 15 bases between. Here the CDR3 reads CASSRRDIREKLFF. In nucleotides, the CDR3 is TGTGCCAGCAGTCGCCGGGACATACGCGAAAAACTGTTTTTT.

The J gene is TRBJ2-3, the V gene TRBV11-2, with 8 positions matching TRBD2. With 4 bases clipped from V and 6 bases from J, the junction kept 6 bases outside the gene matches. CDR1 and CDR2 (germline): SGHAT, FQNNGV. The CDR3 spans 14 residues. The CDR3 DNA sequence: TGTGCCAGCAGCTATGGACTAGCATCCGATACGCAGTATTTT. Its translation: CASSYGLASDTQYF.

The genes are TRBV10-2 and TRBJ1-1; D gene unclear. Trimming stripped 0 bases from V and 3 bases from J, with 5 bases between. CDR3 length equals 13 residues. Germline V gene sequence: CDR1 WSHSY, CDR2 SAAADI. This CDR3 is CASSESRDTEAFF. CDR3 nucleotides: TGCGCCAGCAGTGAGTCGAGGGACACTGAAGCTTTCTTT.

V usage is TRBV10-3 and J usage is TRBJ1-1; no firm D call. This CDR3 spans 15 amino acids. Germline V gene sequence: CDR1 ENHRY, CDR2 SYGVKD. Trimming took off 4 bases at V and 1 base at J, with 13 bases between the two ends. The CDR3 DNA reads as TGTGCCATCAGTGGGAGGACGGGTACGAACACTGAAGCTTTCTTT. It yields the protein CAISGRTGTNTEAFF.

The chain recombines TRBV5-1 with TRBJ2-1; D is unclear. The germline CDR1 and CDR2 sequences are SGHRS and YFSETQ. V was pared by 4 bases and J by 8 bases, with 25 bases between. The CDR3 extends over 17 amino acids. CDR3: CASSPNPLGLQADEQFF. For the CDR3, the DNA is TGCGCCAGCAGCCCGAACCCCCTGGGTCTCCAGGCGGATGAGCAGTTCTTC.

The rearrangement links TRBV30 to TRBJ2-1; D is uncertain. Trimming stripped 1 base from V and 3 bases from J, with 7 bases between. The length of the CDR3 is 13 residues. CDR1 and CDR2 (germline): GTSNPN, SVGIG (reference sequence). The CDR3 reads CAWSATNYNEQFF. The CDR3, as DNA: TGTGCCTGGAGTGCAACTAACTACAATGAGCAGTTCTTC.

This rearrangement joins TRBV5-1 to TRBJ2-4; D is unclear. The CDR3 has 16 amino acids. Trimming pared 0 bases from V and 10 bases from J, leaving 20 bases between. Germline assignment: CDR1 SGHRS and CDR2 YFSETQ. The CDR3, as DNA: TGCGCCAGCAGCTTGGGTGCTTCGGTGGAACGAGGTATTCAGTACTTC. Its translation is CASSLGASVERGIQYF.

This clone was found once. J is TRBJ1-1 and V is TRBV7-9, with D possibly TRBD1 on 5 matching bases. The germline V gene encodes CDR1 SEHNR and CDR2 FQNEAQ (reference sequence). V shed 3 bases and J shed 8 bases, with 10 bases lying between them. The CDR3 has 12 amino acids. The CDR3 protein is CASSLWEGEAFF. The CDR3 nucleotides read TGTGCCAGCAGCTTGTGGGAGGGGGAAGCTTTCTTT.

This chain links TRBV6-1 with TRBJ1-2, with a tentative D call TRBD1 (5 bases). Germline V gene lookup returns CDR1 MNHNS and CDR2 SASEGT. The CDR3 consists of 13 residues. Trimming removed 4 bases from V and 8 bases from J, with 14 bases in between. The CDR3 protein is CASSVNGARGYTF. The CDR3, as DNA: TGTGCCAGCAGTGTGAACGGGGCGCGAGGCTACACCTTC.

The V call is TRBV5-1, the J call TRBJ1-1; 9 nucleotides agree with TRBD1. The junction had 8 bases not matched to a gene; V was cut back by 4 bases and J by 1 base. CDR1 and CDR2 (germline): SGHRS, YFSETQ. The length of the CDR3 is 16 residues. The CDR3 coding sequence is TGCGCCAGCAGCCCGGACAGGGGATTACAGAACACTGAAGCTTTCTTT. It encodes CASSPDRGLQNTEAFF.

V gene TRBV19 combines with J gene TRBJ2-7, with 7 bases that match TRBD1. The CDR3 sequence is 12 residues long. V was pared by 8 bases and J by 0 bases, with 1 base of the junction left unmatched. CDR1 and CDR2 from the germline V gene are LNHDA and SQIVND (reference sequence). For the CDR3, the DNA is TGTGCCAGTGGGGACAGCTCCTACGAGCAGTACTTC. Amino acids: CASGDSSYEQYF.

A remark on this clone: An end of the junction does not agree with germline; a read error may underlie this. This rearrangement joins TRBV7-7 to TRBJ2-1; D possibly corresponds to TRBD2 (5 bases). CDR3 size: 20 residues. The V gene's germline CDR1 is SSHAT and CDR2 FNYEAQ (reference sequence). The CDR3 DNA sequence: TGTGCTAGCAGCAAGGTTACGAGGGAGCCCTCCGCAAGGTCCTACAATGAGCAGTTCTTC. Protein sequence: CASSKVTREPSARSYNEQFF.

This clone appeared once. The V call is TRBV25-1, the J call TRBJ2-5; D is unresolved. CDR1 MGHDK and CDR2 SYGVNS come from the germline V gene. This CDR3 region has 15 residues. V lost 3 bases and J 0 bases, leaving 11 bases between the germline ends. CDR3 sequence: CASSDFGQYQETQYF. In nucleotides, the CDR3 is TGTGCCAGCAGTGATTTTGGGCAGTACCAAGAGACCCAGTACTTC.

CDR3 in DNA: TGCAGCGTCCAGGGGCGCGTCACAGATACGCAGTATTTT. Encoded protein: CSVQGRVTDTQYF. This rearrangement joins TRBV29-1 to TRBJ2-3; possible D gene TRBD1, 6 bases. The CDR3 has 13 amino acids. The germline CDR1 and CDR2 sequences are SQVTM and ANQGSEA. V was cut by 6 bases and J by 2 bases, with 12 bases left in between.

This chain links TRBV19 with TRBJ1-5; 12 nucleotides align to TRBD1. Germline V gene lookup returns CDR1 LNHDA and CDR2 SQIVND (reference sequence). The V segment lost 9 bases and the J segment 2 bases; nucleotides outside the gene matches: 14. This CDR3 has 18 residues. CDR3 coding DNA: TGTGCCAGCCTACACTCCCGGGACAGGGGGCCGGGCAATCAGCCCCAGCATTTT. Residues: CASLHSRDRGPGNQPQHF.

V usage is TRBV28 and J usage is TRBJ2-1; D remains ambiguous. The CDR3 covers 14 residues. The germline gives CDR1 MDHEN, CDR2 SYDVKM. The V and J ends lost 6 bases and 0 bases respectively, with 9 bases between them. Here the CDR3 DNA reads TGTGCCAGCAGACCCGGAATCTCCTACAATGAGCAGTTCTTC. Amino acid sequence: CASRPGISYNEQFF.